This TCR beta chain emerged from a study of blood T cell repertoires in COVID-19. Study context: Material from acute and convalescent COVID-19 was sourced from the United States, Italy and Spain. PBMCs, B-cell-depleted T cells, or T cells provided the cDNA or gDNA that made up the material.

With 3 bases clipped from V and 1 base from J, the junction kept 8 bases outside the gene matches. Germline assignment: CDR1 ENHRY and CDR2 SYGVKD. This CDR3 contains 19 residues. Original handling: Nucleated cell number was recorded as an estimate derived from reference gene primer amplification. The repertoire was sequenced with immunoSEQ multiplex PCR; TCRdb's copy has only in-frame clones and lacks some. D and trimming come from the DNA, and the V and J calls and clone size come from that table. The table has hundreds of thousands of clones, roughly 86% seen once. V usage is TRBV10-3 and J usage is TRBJ2-3, with 15 bases fitting TRBD2. This clonotype was sampled from a woman over 75 with COVID-19, enrolled during active disease. Specimen: peripheral blood. This CDR3 reads CAISEVGLAGGPGTDTQYF. The DNA for the CDR3 is TGTGCCATCAGTGAAGTCGGACTAGCGGGGGGGCCGGGCACAGATACGCAGTATTTT.